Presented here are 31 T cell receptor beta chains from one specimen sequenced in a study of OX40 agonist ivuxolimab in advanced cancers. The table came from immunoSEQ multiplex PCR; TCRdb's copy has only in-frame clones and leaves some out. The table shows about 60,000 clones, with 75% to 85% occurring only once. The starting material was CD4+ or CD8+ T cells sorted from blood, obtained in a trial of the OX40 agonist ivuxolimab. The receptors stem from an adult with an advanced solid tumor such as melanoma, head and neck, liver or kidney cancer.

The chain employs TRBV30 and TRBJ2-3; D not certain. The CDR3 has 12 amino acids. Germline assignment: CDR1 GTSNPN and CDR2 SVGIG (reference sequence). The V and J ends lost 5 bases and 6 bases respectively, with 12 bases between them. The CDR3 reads CAWGPLPDTQYF. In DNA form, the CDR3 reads TGTGCCTGGGGCCCCCTCCCGGATACGCAGTATTTT.

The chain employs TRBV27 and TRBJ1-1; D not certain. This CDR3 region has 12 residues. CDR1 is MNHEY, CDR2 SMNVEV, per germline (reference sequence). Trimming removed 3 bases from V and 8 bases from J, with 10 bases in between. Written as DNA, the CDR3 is TGTGCCAGCAGTTTCGTGGGAAGGGAAGCTTTCTTT. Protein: CASSFVGREAFF.

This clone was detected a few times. CDR3 sequence: CASSFLGYEQYF. CDR3 in DNA: TGTGCCAGCAGCTTTCTGGGATACGAGCAGTACTTC. The rearrangement links TRBV5-4 to TRBJ2-7; D gene unclear. The CDR3 contains 12 residues. Germline V lookup: CDR1 SGHNT, CDR2 YYREEE (reference sequence). V lost 2 bases to trimming and J lost 4 bases, with 7 bases between them.

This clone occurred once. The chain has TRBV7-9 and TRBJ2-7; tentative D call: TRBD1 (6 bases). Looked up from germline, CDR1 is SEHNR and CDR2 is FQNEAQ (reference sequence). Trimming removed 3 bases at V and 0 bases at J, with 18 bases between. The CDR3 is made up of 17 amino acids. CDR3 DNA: TGTGCCAGCAGCTTCAACCGCGGACGGGACAACTCCTACGAGCAGTACTTC. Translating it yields CASSFNRGRDNSYEQYF.

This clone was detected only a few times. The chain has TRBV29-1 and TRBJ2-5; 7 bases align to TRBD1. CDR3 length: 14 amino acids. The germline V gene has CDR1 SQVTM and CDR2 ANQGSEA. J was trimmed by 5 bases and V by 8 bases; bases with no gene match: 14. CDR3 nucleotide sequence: TGCAGCACCCGCGCCCCAACAGGGGACGAGACCCAGTACTTC. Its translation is CSTRAPTGDETQYF.

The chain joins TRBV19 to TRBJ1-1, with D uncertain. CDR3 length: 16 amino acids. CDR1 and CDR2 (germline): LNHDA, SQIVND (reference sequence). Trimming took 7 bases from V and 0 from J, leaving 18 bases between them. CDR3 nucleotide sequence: TGTGCCAGTAAACCGGCGGGGAGGGCAATGAACACTGAAGCTTTCTTT. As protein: CASKPAGRAMNTEAFF. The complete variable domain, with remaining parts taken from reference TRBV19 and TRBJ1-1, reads DGGITQSPKYLFRKEGQNVTLSCEQNLNHDAMYWYRQDPGQGLRLIYYSQIVNDFQKGDIAEGYSVSREKKESFPLTVTSAQKNPTAFYLCASKPAGRAMNTEAFFGQGTRLTVV.

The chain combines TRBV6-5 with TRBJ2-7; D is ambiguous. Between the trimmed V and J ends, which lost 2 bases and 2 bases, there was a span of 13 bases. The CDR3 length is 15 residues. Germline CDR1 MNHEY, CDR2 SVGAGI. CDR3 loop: CASSYNLRAAYEQYF. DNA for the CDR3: TGTGCCAGCAGTTACAACCTCCGGGCAGCCTACGAGCAGTACTTC.

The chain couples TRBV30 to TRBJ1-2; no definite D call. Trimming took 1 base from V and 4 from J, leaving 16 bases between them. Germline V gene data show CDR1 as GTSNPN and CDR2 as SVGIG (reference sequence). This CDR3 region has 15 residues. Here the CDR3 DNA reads TGTGCCTGGAGTGAGAGTATGAGGGCCGGCTATGGCTACACCTTC. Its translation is CAWSESMRAGYGYTF.

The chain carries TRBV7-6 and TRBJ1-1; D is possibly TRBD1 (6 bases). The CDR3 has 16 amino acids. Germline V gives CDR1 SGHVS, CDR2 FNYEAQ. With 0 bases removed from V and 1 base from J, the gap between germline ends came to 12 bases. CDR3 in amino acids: CASSLALGAQNTEAFF. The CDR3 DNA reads TGTGCCAGCAGCTTAGCGTTGGGGGCACAGAACACTGAAGCTTTCTTT.

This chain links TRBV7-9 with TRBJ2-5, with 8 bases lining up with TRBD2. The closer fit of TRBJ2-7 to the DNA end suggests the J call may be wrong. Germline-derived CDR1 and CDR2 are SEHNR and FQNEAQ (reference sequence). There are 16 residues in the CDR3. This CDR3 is CASSPGGTRGSYEQYF. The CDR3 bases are TGTGCCAGCAGCCCCGGGGGGACTAGGGGCTCCTACGAGCAGTACTTC.

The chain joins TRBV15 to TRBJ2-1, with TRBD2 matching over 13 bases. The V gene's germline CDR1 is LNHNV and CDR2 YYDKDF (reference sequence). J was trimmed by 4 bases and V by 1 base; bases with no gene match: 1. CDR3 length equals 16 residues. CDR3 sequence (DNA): TGTGCCACCAGCAGAGGGACTAGCGGGGGTTACAATGAGCAGTTCTTC. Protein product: CATSRGTSGGYNEQFF.

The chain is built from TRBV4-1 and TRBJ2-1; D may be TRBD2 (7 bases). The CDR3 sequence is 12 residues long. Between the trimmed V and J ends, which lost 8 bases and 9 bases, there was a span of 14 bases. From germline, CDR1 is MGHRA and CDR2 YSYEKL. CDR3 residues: CASWGGAGEQFF. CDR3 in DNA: TGCGCCAGCTGGGGGGGGGCCGGTGAGCAGTTCTTC.

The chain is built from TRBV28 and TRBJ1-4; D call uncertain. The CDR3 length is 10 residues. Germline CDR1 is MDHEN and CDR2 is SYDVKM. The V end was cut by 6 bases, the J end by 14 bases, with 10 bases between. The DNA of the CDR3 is TGTGCCAGCAGCCATTCAAGGCTGTTTTTT. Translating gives CASSHSRLFF.

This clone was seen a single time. The CDR3 reads CASSLTGTASPLHF. The CDR3 coding sequence is TGTGCCAGCAGCTTGACAGGGACTGCTTCACCCCTCCACTTT. The V and J genes are TRBV7-9 and TRBJ1-6; 7 bases map to TRBD1. V lost 3 bases, J lost 9 bases, and 5 bases stayed unmatched. The germline V gene has CDR1 SEHNR and CDR2 FQNEAQ (reference sequence). The CDR3 extends over 14 amino acids. Supplemented by reference TRBV7-9 and TRBJ1-6, the full variable domain reads DTGVSQNPRHKITKRGQNVTFRCDPISEHNRLYWYRQTLGQGPEFLTYFQNEAQLEKSRLLSDRFSAERPKGSFSTLEIQRTEQGDSAMYLCASSLTGTASPLHFGNGTRLTVT.

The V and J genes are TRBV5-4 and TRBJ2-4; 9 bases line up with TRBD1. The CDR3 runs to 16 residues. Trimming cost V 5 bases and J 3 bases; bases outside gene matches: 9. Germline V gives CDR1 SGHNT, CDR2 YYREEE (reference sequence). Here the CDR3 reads CASSSSGTGIKNIQYF. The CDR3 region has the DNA TGTGCCAGCAGTTCCTCCGGGACAGGGATCAAAAACATTCAGTACTTC.

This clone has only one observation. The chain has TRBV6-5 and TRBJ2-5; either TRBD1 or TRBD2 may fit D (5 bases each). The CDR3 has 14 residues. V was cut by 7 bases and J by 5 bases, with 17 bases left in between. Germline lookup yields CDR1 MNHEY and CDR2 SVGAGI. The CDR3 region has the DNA TGTGCCAGCAATGAATTGAAGGGACGCGAGACCCAGTACTTC. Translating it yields CASNELKGRETQYF.

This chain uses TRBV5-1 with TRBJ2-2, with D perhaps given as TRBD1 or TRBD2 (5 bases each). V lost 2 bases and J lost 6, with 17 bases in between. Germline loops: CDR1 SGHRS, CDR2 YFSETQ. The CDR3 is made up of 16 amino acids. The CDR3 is CASSFGALLGPGELFF. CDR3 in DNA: TGCGCCAGCAGCTTCGGGGCTCTCCTGGGGCCCGGGGAGCTGTTTTTT.

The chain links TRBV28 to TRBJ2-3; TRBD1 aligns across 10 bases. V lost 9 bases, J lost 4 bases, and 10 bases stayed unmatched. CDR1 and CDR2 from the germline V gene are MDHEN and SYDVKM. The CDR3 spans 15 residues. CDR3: CARRSWDRGSDTQYF. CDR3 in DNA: TGTGCCAGGCGTTCGTGGGACAGGGGTTCAGATACGCAGTATTTT.

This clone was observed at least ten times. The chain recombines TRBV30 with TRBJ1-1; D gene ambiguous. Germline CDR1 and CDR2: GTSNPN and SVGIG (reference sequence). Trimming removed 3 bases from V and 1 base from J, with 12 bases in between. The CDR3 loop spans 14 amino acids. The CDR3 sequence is CAWSSLAPNTEAFF. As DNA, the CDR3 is TGTGCCTGGAGCTCCTTAGCACCGAACACTGAAGCTTTCTTT.

CDR3 residues: CASSFNSGRESTDTQYF. In DNA, the CDR3 is TGTGCCAGCAGCTTTAATTCAGGGCGGGAAAGCACAGATACGCAGTATTTT. V is TRBV9 and J is TRBJ2-3; tentatively, D is TRBD2 (6 bases). The CDR3 is made up of 17 amino acids. V was shortened by 4 bases and J by 0 bases, with 18 bases between the two germline ends. Germline loops: CDR1 SGDLS, CDR2 YYNGEE.

Here the CDR3 DNA reads TGTGCCAGCAGTTCACCGGGACATCATAGGACCGGGGAGCTGTTTTTT. Protein sequence: CASSSPGHHRTGELFF. The V gene is TRBV28, the J gene TRBJ2-2; TRBD1 is a possible D gene (6 bases). Trimming stripped 4 bases from V and 5 bases from J, with 17 bases between. The CDR3 is 16 amino acids. Per germline, CDR1 MDHEN and CDR2 SYDVKM.

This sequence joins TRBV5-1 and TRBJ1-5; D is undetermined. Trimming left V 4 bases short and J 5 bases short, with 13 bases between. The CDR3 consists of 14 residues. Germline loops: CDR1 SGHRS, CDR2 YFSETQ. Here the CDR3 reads CASSPSGSDQPQHF. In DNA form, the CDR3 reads TGCGCCAGCAGCCCTTCAGGTTCGGATCAGCCCCAGCATTTT.

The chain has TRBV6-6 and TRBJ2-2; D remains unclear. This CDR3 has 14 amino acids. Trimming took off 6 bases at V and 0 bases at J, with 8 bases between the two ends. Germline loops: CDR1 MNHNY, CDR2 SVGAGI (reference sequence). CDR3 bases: TGTGCCAGCAGGGACGGAACGAACACCGGGGAGCTGTTTTTT. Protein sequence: CASRDGTNTGELFF.

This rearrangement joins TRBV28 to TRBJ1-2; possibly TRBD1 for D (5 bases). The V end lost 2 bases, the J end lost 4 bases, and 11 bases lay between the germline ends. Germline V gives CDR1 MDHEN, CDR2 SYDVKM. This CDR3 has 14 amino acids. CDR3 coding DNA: TGTGCCAGCAGTTTACGTGGGGGAAGCTATGGCTACACCTTC. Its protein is CASSLRGGSYGYTF.

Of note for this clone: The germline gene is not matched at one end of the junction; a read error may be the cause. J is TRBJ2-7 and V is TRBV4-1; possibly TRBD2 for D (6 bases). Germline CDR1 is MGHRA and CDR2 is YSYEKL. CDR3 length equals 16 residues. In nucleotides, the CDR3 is TGTGCCAGCAGCCAAGGGTCGCTAGCGAGCACCTACGAGCAGTACTTC. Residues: CASSQGSLASTYEQYF.

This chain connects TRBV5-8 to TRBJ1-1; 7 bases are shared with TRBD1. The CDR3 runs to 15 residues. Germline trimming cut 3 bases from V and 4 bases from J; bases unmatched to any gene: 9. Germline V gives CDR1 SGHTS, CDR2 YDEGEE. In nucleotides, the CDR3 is TGTGCCAGCAGCTGGGCGACAGGGATGGGCACTGAAGCTTTCTTT. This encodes CASSWATGMGTEAFF.

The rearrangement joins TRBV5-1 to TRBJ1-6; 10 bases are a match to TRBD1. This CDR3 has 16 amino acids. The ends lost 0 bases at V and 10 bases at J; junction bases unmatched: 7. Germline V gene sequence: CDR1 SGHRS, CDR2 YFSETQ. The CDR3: CASSLAVGQGDSPLHF. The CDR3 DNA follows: TGCGCCAGCAGCTTGGCCGTAGGACAGGGGGACTCACCCCTCCACTTT.

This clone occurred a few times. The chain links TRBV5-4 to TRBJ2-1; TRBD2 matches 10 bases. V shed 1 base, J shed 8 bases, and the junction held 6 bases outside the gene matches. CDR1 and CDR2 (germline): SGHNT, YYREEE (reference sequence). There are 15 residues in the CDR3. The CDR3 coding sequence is TGTGCCAGCAGCTTGCCAGCGGGAGGGATCGATGAGCAGTTCTTC. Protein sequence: CASSLPAGGIDEQFF.

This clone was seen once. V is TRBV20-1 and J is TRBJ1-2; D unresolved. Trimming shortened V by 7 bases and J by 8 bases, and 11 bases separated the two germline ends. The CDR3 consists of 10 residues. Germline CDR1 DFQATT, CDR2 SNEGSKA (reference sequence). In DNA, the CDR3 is TGCAGTGTGCCACTGGGGGGCTACACCTTC. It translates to CSVPLGGYTF.

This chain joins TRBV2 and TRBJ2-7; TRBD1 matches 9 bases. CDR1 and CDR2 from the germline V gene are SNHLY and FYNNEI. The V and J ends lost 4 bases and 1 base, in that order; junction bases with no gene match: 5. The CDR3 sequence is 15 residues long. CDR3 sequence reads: CASSAGTGLSYEQYF. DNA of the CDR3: TGTGCCAGCAGTGCCGGGACAGGGCTTTCCTACGAGCAGTACTTC.

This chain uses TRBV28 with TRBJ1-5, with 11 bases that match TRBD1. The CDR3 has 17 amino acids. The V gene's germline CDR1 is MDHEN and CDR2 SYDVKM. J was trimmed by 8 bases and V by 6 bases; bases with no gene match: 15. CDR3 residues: CASRSPRRTGGMEPQHF. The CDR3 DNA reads TGTGCCAGCAGGTCGCCTAGGAGGACAGGGGGCATGGAGCCCCAGCATTTT.